This T cell receptor (beta chain) was identified in a study of metastatic and nonmetastatic thyroid tumors. This clone has ten or more counts. The germline CDR1 and CDR2 sequences are MNHEY and SMNVEV (reference sequence). V shed 5 bases and J 4 bases; nucleotides not matched to a gene: 15. This CDR3 spans 17 amino acids. Before thyroid surgery, none of the patients had received any treatment. Methods used by the authors: The study built a papillary thyroid cancer distant-metastasis classifier from CDR3 differences across clinicopathological groups. TCRdb re-called the PCR reads with MiXCR. In this record, the V and J calls reflect TCRdb's handling and not the investigators' own analysis. The sample consists of about 20,000 clones, roughly a third of them appearing once.

Material: blood. This clonotype was obtained from a female donor with papillary thyroid cancer or a benign thyroid nodule (not recorded which). Some clones in this sample may be carry-over from other donors' samples. This chain joins TRBV27 and TRBJ2-3; 7 nucleotides match TRBD1. For the CDR3, the DNA is TGTGCCAGCAGTCACCACAGGGGTAGGGTTGCATCAGATACGCAGTATTTT. Its protein is CASSHHRGRVASDTQYF.